Listed below are T cell receptor beta chains from one sample, sequenced in a study of T cells in localized non-small cell lung cancer. Clones were read by immunoSEQ multiplex PCR, and TCRdb kept only the in-frame ones, dropping some. The sample holds about 130,000 clones, 70% to 90% seen once. Here the sequenced sample was peripheral blood, taken before any cancer treatment. These receptor sequences come from a female donor at least 60 years old with stage I lung adenocarcinoma. The CDR3 runs from the conserved cysteine through the conserved F or W. The D gene is left open where the match is weak.

d_call: -; v_call: TRBV6-6; j_call: TRBJ2-7; cdr3_aa: CASRRTASYEQYF
d_call: TRBD2; v_call: TRBV10-3; j_call: TRBJ2-1; cdr3_aa: CAISKRGEDNEQFF
d_call: -; v_call: TRBV11-2; j_call: TRBJ1-4; cdr3_aa: CASSLAQGRSEKLFF
d_call: -; v_call: TRBV4-2; j_call: TRBJ2-7; cdr3_aa: CASSQADSSYEQYF
d_call: TRBD1; v_call: TRBV6-6; j_call: TRBJ1-2; cdr3_aa: CASSRQGAGYTF
d_call: TRBD2; v_call: TRBV18; j_call: TRBJ2-7; cdr3_aa: CASSAGTSSYEQYF
d_call: -; v_call: TRBV28; j_call: TRBJ1-5; cdr3_aa: CASSSGGGSNQPQHF
d_call: -; v_call: TRBV18; j_call: TRBJ1-3; cdr3_aa: CASSPAGEIGNTIYF
d_call: -; v_call: TRBV11-2; j_call: TRBJ2-2; cdr3_aa: CASSNPTRPGELFF
d_call: -; v_call: TRBV7-2; j_call: TRBJ2-7; cdr3_aa: CASSRDRISYEQYF
d_call: -; v_call: TRBV19; j_call: TRBJ2-3; cdr3_aa: CASSRAVAVFSDTQYF
d_call: -; v_call: TRBV19; j_call: TRBJ2-5; cdr3_aa: CASSRTAQGWETQYF
d_call: -; v_call: TRBV15; j_call: TRBJ1-6; cdr3_aa: CATSRDRSPLHF
d_call: -; v_call: TRBV19; j_call: TRBJ2-2; cdr3_aa: CASRVANTGELFF
d_call: -; v_call: TRBV9; j_call: TRBJ2-2; cdr3_aa: CASSPAQTTGELFF
d_call: -; v_call: TRBV19; j_call: TRBJ2-3; cdr3_aa: CASSNQRDTQYF
d_call: -; v_call: TRBV5-1; j_call: TRBJ2-2; cdr3_aa: CASSVGPTTGELFF